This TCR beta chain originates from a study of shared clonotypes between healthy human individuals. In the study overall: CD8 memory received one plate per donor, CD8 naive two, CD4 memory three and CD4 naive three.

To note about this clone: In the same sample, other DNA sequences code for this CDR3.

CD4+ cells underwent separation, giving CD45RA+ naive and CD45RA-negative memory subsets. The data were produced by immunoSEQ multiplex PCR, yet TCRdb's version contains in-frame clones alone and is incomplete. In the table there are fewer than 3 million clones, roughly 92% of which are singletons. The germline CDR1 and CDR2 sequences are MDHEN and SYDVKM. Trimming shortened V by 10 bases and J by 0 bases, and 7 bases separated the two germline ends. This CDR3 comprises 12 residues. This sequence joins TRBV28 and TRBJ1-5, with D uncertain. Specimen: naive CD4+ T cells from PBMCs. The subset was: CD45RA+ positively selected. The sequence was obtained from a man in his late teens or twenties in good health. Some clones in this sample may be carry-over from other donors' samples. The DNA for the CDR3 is TGTGCCACTCGGGGTAGCAATCAGCCCCAGCATTTT. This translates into CATRGSNQPQHF.